This note documents a single T cell receptor beta chain sequence. These data originate in a study of blood T cell repertoires in COVID-19. Study background: Samples came from the United States, Italy and Spain, spanning acute and convalescent COVID-19. Sources were T cells, B-cell-depleted T cells, or PBMCs; the material itself was cDNA or gDNA.

Germline CDR1 and CDR2: MDHEN and SYDVKM. This CDR3 is 14 amino acids long. The V segment lost 8 bases and the J segment 6 bases; nucleotides outside the gene matches: 9. Some clones are missing from TCRdb's copy, which holds only in-frame ones; the method was immunoSEQ multiplex PCR. The table shows about 190,000 clones, with 88% occurring only once. The material sequenced was peripheral blood. The chain joins TRBV28 to TRBJ1-2; 10 nucleotides align to TRBD1. The sequence derives from a man aged 40-49 years with active or convalescent COVID-19. Here the CDR3 reads CASCLGQGVDGYTF. For the CDR3, the DNA is TGTGCCAGCTGCCTCGGACAGGGGGTGGATGGCTACACCTTC.